The clone carrying this TCR beta chain was detected a few times. Its antigen is still unknown. CDR1 is PRHDT, CDR2 FYEKMQ, per germline (reference sequence). CDR3 length equals 15 residues. After removal of 5 bases from V and 6 bases from J, the junction contained 9 bases not matched to a gene. In TCRdb, the 5' RACE reads were re-called with MiXCR into one record per CDR3 protein. The sample consists of 700,000 to 950,000 distinct CDR3 sequences, roughly an eighth of them appearing once. The data stem from a study of identical twins. Study-wide findings and caveats: Models, which agreed with sharing between unrelated individuals, nonetheless underestimated the out-of-frame TCR alpha sharing seen in monozygotic twins.

The data also belong to a second study, concerning yellow fever vaccine responses in identical twins.

The specimen was PBMCs. This chain joins TRBV13 and TRBJ2-1; TRBD2 aligns across 8 bases. The TCR sequence derives from a woman aged 18-29 years in good health. CDR3 loop: CASSLTSGALNEQFF. DNA of the CDR3: TGTGCCAGCAGCCTCACTAGCGGTGCCCTCAATGAGCAGTTCTTC.